One sample yielded the 30 T cell receptor beta chains listed below, sequenced in a study of blood T cell repertoires in COVID-19. Using immunoSEQ multiplex PCR, the repertoire was profiled, and TCRdb retains in-frame clones only, with some absent. Of about 210,000 clones in the sample, 80% to 90% are singletons; the top ten hold less than 3.5%. Sequenced input: peripheral blood. These receptors all come from a man between 50 and 59 years old with active or convalescent COVID-19.

This chain joins TRBV10-2 and TRBJ2-2; 9 bases align to TRBD1. The CDR3 is made up of 15 amino acids. Germline lookup yields CDR1 WSHSY and CDR2 SAAADI. The junction had 10 bases not matched to a gene; V was cut back by 8 bases and J by 6 bases. The CDR3 loop is CASSKTGGSSGELFF. DNA of the CDR3: TGCGCCAGCTCCAAAACAGGGGGCTCGTCCGGGGAGCTGTTTTTT.

CDR3 loop: CASSFNREGYTF. The CDR3 region has the DNA TGTGCCAGCAGCTTTAACAGGGAAGGCTACACCTTC. This chain uses TRBV7-9 with TRBJ1-2; perhaps TRBD1 as D (6 bases). V was pared by 3 bases and J by 8 bases, with 10 bases between. This CDR3 has 12 amino acids. The germline CDR1 and CDR2 sequences are SEHNR and FQNEAQ (reference sequence).

V usage is TRBV5-6 and J usage is TRBJ1-4; 9 positions match TRBD1. Germline-derived CDR1 and CDR2 are SGHDT and YYEEEE. The CDR3 spans 16 residues. With 7 bases clipped from V and 1 base from J, the junction kept 8 bases outside the gene matches. CDR3 nucleotides: TGTGCCAGCCTAGAACAGGGGGCAGGAACTAATGAAAAACTGTTTTTT. This codes for CASLEQGAGTNEKLFF. Full variable domain (rest looked up from reference TRBV5-6 and TRBJ1-4): DAGVTQSPTHLIKTRGQQVTLRCSPKSGHDTVSWYQQALGQGPQFIFQYYEEEERQRGNFPDRFSGHQFPNYSSELNVNALLLGDSALYLCASLEQGAGTNEKLFFGSGTQLSVL.

The chain joins TRBV4-3 to TRBJ2-4; TRBD1 matches at 11 bases. Germline CDR1 reads LGHNA; CDR2 reads YSLEER. The CDR3 has 18 residues. J lost 0 bases, V lost 4 bases, and 8 bases had no gene match. This CDR3 reads CASSPGTGGAEAKNIQYF. Written as DNA, the CDR3 is TGCGCCAGCAGCCCCGGGACAGGGGGTGCGGAAGCCAAAAACATTCAGTACTTC.

This chain joins TRBV3-1 (or the pseudogene TRBV3-2) and TRBJ2-7; D gene ambiguous. The germline gives CDR1 LGHDT, CDR2 YNNKEL (reference sequence). The CDR3 extends over 15 amino acids. Trimming stripped 0 bases from V and 1 base from J, with 10 bases between. The CDR3 sequence: CASSQDNLFSYEQYF. As DNA, the CDR3 is TGTGCCAGCAGCCAAGATAACCTATTTTCCTACGAGCAGTACTTC.

The chain uses TRBV19 and TRBJ1-5, with D tentatively TRBD1 (5 bases). Germline V CDR1 and CDR2: LNHDA, SQIVND (reference sequence). Deletions cut 8 bases from V and 4 bases from J, with 12 bases between. CDR3 size: 13 residues. Here the CDR3 DNA reads TGTGCCAGTGTACCCCAGGGAAATCAGCCCCAGCATTTT. It encodes CASVPQGNQPQHF.

The chain employs TRBV7-9 and TRBJ1-5; 8 nucleotides agree with TRBD1. The J segment lost 3 bases and the V segment lost 2 bases, leaving 6 bases of the junction unmatched. Germline loops: CDR1 SEHNR, CDR2 FQNEAQ (reference sequence). There are 16 residues in the CDR3. The CDR3 loop is CASSLTGGRDNQPQHF. DNA for the CDR3: TGTGCCAGCAGCTTAACAGGGGGGCGGGACAATCAGCCCCAGCATTTT.

Turning to this clone: The sample has other DNA sequences that encode this CDR3 too. The V gene is TRBV12-5, the J gene TRBJ2-3; D may be TRBD2 (6 bases). Trimming shortened V by 6 bases and J by 1 base, and 11 bases separated the two germline ends. The CDR3 loop spans 14 amino acids. Germline V CDR1 and CDR2: LGHNT, FRNRAP. CDR3 residues: CASGPGGGTDTQYF. The CDR3 DNA reads TGTGCTAGTGGCCCCGGAGGGGGCACAGATACGCAGTATTTT. Full variable domain (missing parts from reference TRBV12-5 and TRBJ2-3): DARVTQTPRHKVTEMGQEVTMRCQPILGHNTVFWYRQTMMQGLELLAYFRNRAPLDDSGMPKDRFSAEMPDATLATLKIQPSEPRDSAVYFCASGPGGGTDTQYFGPGTRLTVL.

V usage is TRBV9 and J usage is TRBJ1-2; TRBD1 agrees at 12 bases. V was pared by 3 bases and J by 14 bases, with 5 bases of the junction left unmatched. The CDR3 spans 12 residues. Germline loops: CDR1 SGDLS, CDR2 YYNGEE. The DNA of the CDR3 is TGTGCCAGCAGCGCGGGACAGGGGGCGGAAACCTTC. Translating it yields CASSAGQGAETF.

There are many counts of this clone. CDR3 protein: CATCEGTRYLSEQFF. As DNA, the CDR3 is TGTGCCACGTGCGAAGGGACTAGATATCTCAGTGAGCAGTTCTTC. The chain uses TRBV19 and TRBJ2-1; 8 bases line up with TRBD2. In germline, CDR1 is LNHDA, CDR2 SQIVND (reference sequence). The CDR3 consists of 15 residues. V was pared by 10 bases and J by 9 bases, with 17 bases of the junction left unmatched.

The chain couples TRBV28 to TRBJ2-7; a possible D gene is TRBD1 (6 bases). V was pared by 6 bases and J by 0 bases, with 15 bases between. In germline, CDR1 is MDHEN, CDR2 SYDVKM. The CDR3 is 15 residues long. The CDR3 nucleotides read TGTGCCAGCAGCGCCCTCGGACAGAGCTCCTACGAGCAGTACTTC. It yields the protein CASSALGQSSYEQYF.

The table lists this clone with a count of one. V gene TRBV18 combines with J gene TRBJ1-5, with D tentatively TRBD1 (5 bases). Between the trimmed V and J ends, which lost 6 bases and 3 bases, there was a span of 12 bases. There are 14 residues in the CDR3. Germline CDR1 and CDR2: KGHSH and LQKENI. CDR3 region: CASSQDSYNQPQHF. The DNA of the CDR3 is TGTGCCAGCTCCCAAGACAGTTACAATCAGCCCCAGCATTTT. Supplemented by reference TRBV18 and TRBJ1-5, the full variable domain reads NAGVMQNPRHLVRRRGQEARLRCSPMKGHSHVYWYRQLPEEGLKFMVYLQKENIIDESGMPKERFSAEFPKEGPSILRIQQVVRGDSAAYFCASSQDSYNQPQHFGDGTRLSIL.

In this sample, this clone turned up a few times. This chain uses TRBV5-5 with TRBJ2-2, with 7 bases aligning to TRBD1. The germline V gene has CDR1 SGHKS and CDR2 YYEKEE (reference sequence). V shed 3 bases, J shed 5 bases, and the junction held 10 bases outside the gene matches. The CDR3 contains 16 residues. In DNA, the CDR3 is TGTGCCAGCAGCTACCCTACAGGGGTATCTACCGGGGAGCTGTTTTTT. It translates to CASSYPTGVSTGELFF.

The chain joins TRBV5-1 to TRBJ1-2; D is uncertain. V lost 0 bases, J lost 4 bases, and 16 bases lay in between. CDR1 SGHRS and CDR2 YFSETQ come from the germline V gene. This CDR3 spans 16 amino acids. CDR3 DNA: TGCGCCAGCAGCTTGGTTGGCAGAGGGAGTTCCTATGGCTACACCTTC. It is translated as CASSLVGRGSSYGYTF. Together with reference TRBV5-1 and TRBJ1-2, the CDR3 gives the full variable domain: KAGVTQTPRYLIKTRGQQVTLSCSPISGHRSVSWYQQTPGQGLQFLFEYFSETQRNKGNFPGRFSGRQFSNSRSEMNVSTLELGDSALYLCASSLVGRGSSYGYTFGSGTRLTVV.

V is TRBV3-1 (or the pseudogene TRBV3-2) and J is TRBJ1-2; TRBD1 matches at 11 bases. The CDR3 length is 14 residues. Germline CDR1 is LGHDT and CDR2 is YNNKEL (reference sequence). V dropped 5 bases and J dropped 5; count of bases not matched to a gene: 4. CDR3 DNA: TGTGCCAGCAGCTATGGACAGGGGGCATATGGCTACACCTTC. Residues: CASSYGQGAYGYTF.

This clone is a singleton in its sample. The J gene is TRBJ1-2, the V gene TRBV10-2, with D maybe TRBD1 (5 bases). V lost 0 bases and J lost 2, with 13 bases in between. CDR3 size: 16 residues. Germline V CDR1 and CDR2: WSHSY, SAAADI. CDR3 sequence: CASSESGRAQNYGYTF. CDR3 coding DNA: TGCGCCAGCAGTGAGTCCGGCAGGGCCCAAAACTATGGCTACACCTTC.

V gene TRBV3-1 (or the pseudogene TRBV3-2) combines with J gene TRBJ2-3; TRBD2 matches at 10 bases. The V segment lost 1 base and the J segment 8 bases; nucleotides outside the gene matches: 6. Germline V lookup: CDR1 LGHDT, CDR2 YNNKEL (reference sequence). There are 15 residues in the CDR3. CDR3 sequence: CASSQASGGAATQYF. Here the CDR3 DNA reads TGTGCCAGCAGCCAAGCGAGCGGGGGGGCCGCTACGCAGTATTTT.

This clone was picked up one time. This chain joins TRBV25-1 and TRBJ2-7; TRBD2 might be the D (6 bases). Germline loops: CDR1 MGHDK, CDR2 SYGVNS. Trimming pared 8 bases from V and 3 bases from J, leaving 20 bases between. This CDR3 spans 15 amino acids. CDR3 amino acids: CASGPRSGVDYEQYF. As DNA, the CDR3 is TGTGCCAGCGGACCCCGGTCGGGGGTTGACTACGAGCAGTACTTC.

This chain links TRBV11-2 with TRBJ2-3, with 7 bases fitting TRBD2. With 1 base clipped from V and 5 bases from J, the junction kept 9 bases outside the gene matches. In germline, CDR1 is SGHAT, CDR2 FQNNGV. The CDR3 is 16 amino acids. Written as DNA, the CDR3 is TGTGCCAGCAGCTTAGGAGTGTGGGAGGGCCGAGATACGCAGTATTTT. This encodes CASSLGVWEGRDTQYF.

The chain couples TRBV5-1 to TRBJ1-2; possibly TRBD1 for D (6 bases). Trimming took 4 bases from V and 7 from J, leaving 26 bases between them. The CDR3 extends over 17 amino acids. CDR1 SGHRS and CDR2 YFSETQ come from the germline V gene. The CDR3 DNA is TGCGCCAGCAGCCCAAACGCAAATACGGACAGTTCACTTGGCTACACCTTC. Translating it yields CASSPNANTDSSLGYTF.

V and J are TRBV7-8 and TRBJ2-3; 9 bases line up with TRBD2. With V trimmed by 2 bases and J by 2 bases, 2 bases remained unmatched. Per the germline V gene, CDR1 is SGHVS and CDR2 is FQNEAQ. The CDR3 runs 15 residues. CDR3 bases: TGTGCCAGCAGCTTACTAGCGGGATACACAGATACGCAGTATTTT. Translation: CASSLLAGYTDTQYF.

V and J are TRBV5-1 and TRBJ1-2; D may be TRBD1 (6 bases). CDR1 SGHRS and CDR2 YFSETQ come from the germline V gene. The CDR3 runs to 15 residues. Trimming took off 4 bases at V and 4 bases at J, with 17 bases between the two ends. The CDR3 nucleotides are TGCGCCAGCAGCGCAACTACGGACAGACTCTATGGCTACACCTTC. Its protein is CASSATTDRLYGYTF.

In its sample, this clone was seen once. The chain has TRBV15 and TRBJ1-3, with 9 bases aligning to TRBD1. Per the germline V gene, CDR1 is LNHNV and CDR2 is YYDKDF (reference sequence). Trimming removed 4 bases from V and 10 bases from J; junction bases left unmatched: 8. CDR3 length: 14 residues. In nucleotides, the CDR3 is TGTGCCACCAGCACAGGGACAGGGAGGTTAACCATATATTTT. Amino acids: CATSTGTGRLTIYF.

This chain uses TRBV15 with TRBJ1-4, with D maybe TRBD1 (6 bases). This CDR3 comprises 16 residues. V dropped 2 bases and J dropped 4 bases, with 14 bases sitting between them. The germline V gene has CDR1 LNHNV and CDR2 YYDKDF (reference sequence). The CDR3 reads CATSRYQQGFNEKLFF. The DNA for the CDR3 is TGTGCCACCAGCAGATATCAACAGGGATTTAATGAAAAACTGTTTTTT. Using reference TRBV15 and TRBJ1-4 for the parts outside the CDR3, the full variable domain is DAMVIQNPRYQVTQFGKPVTLSCSQTLNHNVMYWYQQKSSQAPKLLFHYYDKDFNNEADTPDNFQSRRPNTSFCFLDIRSPGLGDTAMYLCATSRYQQGFNEKLFFGSGTQLSVL.

The chain uses TRBV11-2 and TRBJ2-2; D gene unclear. CDR3 length equals 15 residues. CDR1 SGHAT and CDR2 FQNNGV come from the germline V gene. V dropped 1 base and J dropped 5 bases, with 11 bases sitting between them. The CDR3 region has the DNA TGTGCCAGCAGCTTAGGGGCCGCTCAGACCGGGGAGCTGTTTTTT. Its translation: CASSLGAAQTGELFF.

This chain links TRBV10-3 with TRBJ1-1, with D uncertain. The CDR3 extends over 13 amino acids. Germline V gene data show CDR1 as ENHRY and CDR2 as SYGVKD. V shed 5 bases and J shed 0 bases, with 7 bases lying between them. The CDR3: CAISPSVNTEAFF. In DNA form, the CDR3 reads TGTGCCATCAGTCCTAGTGTGAACACTGAAGCTTTCTTT.

This rearrangement joins TRBV7-3 to TRBJ2-7, with 9 bases aligning to TRBD1. Losses at the gene ends were 6 bases for V and 5 bases for J; bases not matched to a gene: 11. This CDR3 has 15 residues. Looked up from germline, CDR1 is SGHTA and CDR2 is FQGTGA. The CDR3 DNA follows: TGTGCCAGCAGTCCAGGGACAGGGCCAACCCACGAGCAGTACTTC. Protein: CASSPGTGPTHEQYF.

A single count supports this clone. V and J are TRBV30 and TRBJ2-7; 7 bases fit TRBD1. The CDR3 contains 12 residues. The V gene end was trimmed by 3 bases and the J gene end by 5 bases; junction bases not matched to a gene: 4. Germline CDR1 GTSNPN, CDR2 SVGIG (reference sequence). The CDR3 sequence: CAWSFDRDEQYF. CDR3 nucleotides: TGTGCCTGGAGCTTTGACAGGGACGAGCAGTACTTC.

The chain couples TRBV28 to TRBJ1-1, with D uncertain. This CDR3 is built from 12 residues. V lost 10 bases, J lost 3 bases, and 12 bases lay in between. From germline, CDR1 is MDHEN and CDR2 SYDVKM. The CDR3 sequence: CAIVTRDTEAFF. CDR3 nucleotides: TGTGCCATCGTGACGAGGGACACTGAAGCTTTCTTT. Complete variable domain (other parts from reference TRBV28 and TRBJ1-1): DVKVTQSSRYLVKRTGEKVFLECVQDMDHENMFWYRQDPGLGLRLIYFSYDVKMKEKGDIPEGYSVSREKKERFSLILESASTNQTSMYLCAIVTRDTEAFFGQGTRLTVV.

This chain links TRBV19 with TRBJ1-1, with D unclear. The CDR3 is 14 residues long. V was shortened by 8 bases and J by 5 bases, with 18 bases between the two germline ends. CDR1 is LNHDA, CDR2 SQIVND, per germline (reference sequence). The CDR3 protein is CASATRVGETEAFF. CDR3 sequence (DNA): TGTGCCAGTGCAACCCGGGTCGGGGAAACTGAAGCTTTCTTT.